Below are 26 T cell receptor beta chains sequenced from a single sample in a study of blood T cell repertoires in COVID-19. Method: immunoSEQ multiplex PCR; TCRdb's copy keeps in-frame clones and lacks some. The data contain 100,000 or so clones, around 82% of them seen just once; the ten biggest clones take up roughly a tenth. Sequenced material: peripheral blood. These receptors were obtained from a man aged 65-85 years with active or convalescent COVID-19.

This clone is a singleton in its sample. This chain joins TRBV7-2 and TRBJ2-3; D is ambiguous. Germline V lookup: CDR1 SGHTA, CDR2 FQGNSA. The CDR3 is made up of 17 amino acids. Trimming removed 0 bases from V and 1 base from J, with 14 bases in between. The CDR3 DNA follows: TGTGCCAGCAGCTTAGCACCGGGTAGTTGGGGCACAGATACGCAGTATTTT. Its protein is CASSLAPGSWGTDTQYF.

V gene TRBV20-1 combines with J gene TRBJ2-5; TRBD2 aligns across 9 bases. Germline assignment: CDR1 DFQATT and CDR2 SNEGSKA (reference sequence). Trimming removed 3 bases from V and 5 bases from J; junction bases left unmatched: 16. The CDR3 runs 17 residues. CDR3 protein: CSASGAWVAGAGETQYF. The CDR3 bases are TGCAGTGCTAGTGGCGCCTGGGTAGCGGGGGCTGGGGAGACCCAGTACTTC.

This clone is a singleton in its sample. V usage is TRBV7-9 and J usage is TRBJ1-2; unclear D gene. This CDR3 contains 12 residues. V dropped 1 base and J dropped 5 bases, with 5 bases sitting between them. Germline V gene lookup returns CDR1 SEHNR and CDR2 FQNEAQ (reference sequence). The CDR3 loop reads CASSLDSYGYTF. The CDR3 region has the DNA TGTGCCAGCAGCTTAGACAGTTATGGCTACACCTTC.

The chain links TRBV30 to TRBJ2-1; possible D gene TRBD2, 5 bases. Germline CDR1 is GTSNPN and CDR2 is SVGIG (reference sequence). Trimming stripped 2 bases from V and 1 base from J, with 9 bases between. This CDR3 is 14 amino acids long. In nucleotides, the CDR3 is TGTGCCTGGAGTTATAGCGCATCCTACAATGAGCAGTTCTTC. It specifies CAWSYSASYNEQFF.

The chain carries TRBV9 and TRBJ2-3; TRBD1 matches at 9 bases. This CDR3 spans 15 amino acids. Trimming at V came to 0 bases and at J to 6 bases, leaving 5 bases not matched to a gene. Germline CDR1 SGDLS, CDR2 YYNGEE. CDR3 DNA sequence: TGTGCCAGCAGCGTAGCGGGACAGGGTTTCGATACGCAGTATTTT. Translating gives CASSVAGQGFDTQYF.

The CDR3 region is CASSLAAQGARGYTF. DNA of the CDR3: TGTGCCAGCAGCTTAGCGGCGCAAGGGGCGCGTGGCTACACCTTC. The rearrangement joins TRBV7-8 to TRBJ1-2; a weak D match, TRBD1 (5 bases). The length of the CDR3 is 15 residues. Trimming pared 0 bases from V and 7 bases from J, leaving 15 bases between. CDR1 is SGHVS and CDR2 is FQNEAQ in the germline V gene.

V gene TRBV20-1 combines with J gene TRBJ1-1; a weak D match, TRBD1 (5 bases). The CDR3 covers 11 residues. CDR1 is DFQATT, CDR2 SNEGSKA, per germline (reference sequence). V was cut by 2 bases and J by 9 bases, with 10 bases left in between. This CDR3 reads CSARPAGKAFF. The CDR3 DNA reads as TGCAGTGCTAGACCGGCAGGGAAAGCTTTCTTT.

This clone was detected once. The chain uses TRBV18 and TRBJ1-1; D ambiguous. The germline V and J ends were trimmed by 3 bases and 4 bases, with 9 bases remaining between them. The CDR3 is made up of 13 amino acids. Germline CDR1 is KGHSH and CDR2 is LQKENI. This CDR3 reads CASSPSSPTEAFF. The CDR3 DNA is TGTGCCAGCTCACCGTCGAGTCCCACTGAAGCTTTCTTT.

The rearrangement uses TRBV29-1 and TRBJ1-2; the match to TRBD1 covers 8 bases. Germline V gene sequence: CDR1 SQVTM, CDR2 ANQGSEA. The junction had 5 bases not matched to a gene; V was cut back by 5 bases and J by 6 bases. The CDR3 sequence is 12 residues long. CDR3 region: CSVLGQGHGYTF. CDR3 sequence (DNA): TGCAGCGTTCTTGGACAGGGTCATGGCTACACCTTC.

The CDR3 sequence: CASSKGLSRGTNEKLFF. The DNA for the CDR3 is TGTGCCAGCAGCAAGGGCCTATCCAGGGGAACTAATGAAAAACTGTTTTTT. This sequence joins TRBV21-1 and TRBJ1-4; the listed D gene, TRBD1, was not tested against the DNA. TRBV21-1 is a recognized pseudogene. There are 17 residues in the CDR3.

V is TRBV7-9 and J is TRBJ2-4; D perhaps matches TRBD1 (6 bases). The V end lost 2 bases, the J end lost 2 bases, and 16 bases lay between the germline ends. CDR1 and CDR2 from the germline V gene are SEHNR and FQNEAQ (reference sequence). This CDR3 is 17 amino acids long. This CDR3 is CASSLQGQTLTKNIQYF. The CDR3 DNA follows: TGTGCCAGCAGCTTACAGGGGCAGACACTAACCAAAAACATTCAGTACTTC.

This chain links TRBV5-5 with TRBJ2-7; TRBD2 matches at 12 bases. The J segment lost 3 bases and the V segment lost 4 bases, leaving 2 bases of the junction unmatched. The germline CDR1 and CDR2 sequences are SGHKS and YYEKEE (reference sequence). The CDR3 is 14 amino acids. The CDR3 DNA reads TGTGCCAGCAGCGGACTAGCGGGGCACTACGAGCAGTACTTC. As protein: CASSGLAGHYEQYF.

The chain couples TRBV7-6 to TRBJ1-1; 7 nucleotides match TRBD1. Germline-derived CDR1 and CDR2 are SGHVS and FNYEAQ. The length of the CDR3 is 17 residues. V trimming: 9 bases; J trimming: 3 bases; junction bases outside the gene matches: 19. CDR3: CARRTGKGTVPDTEAFF. CDR3 bases: TGTGCCAGGCGGACGGGGAAGGGGACAGTTCCGGACACTGAAGCTTTCTTT.

This rearrangement joins TRBV5-5 to TRBJ2-2; 12 positions match TRBD2. The CDR3 length is 15 residues. J gave up 7 bases and V 4 bases, and 5 bases lay outside the gene matches. CDR1 is SGHKS, CDR2 YYEKEE, per germline (reference sequence). The CDR3 here is CASSRTSGEVGELFF. CDR3 in DNA: TGTGCCAGCAGCCGGACTAGCGGGGAGGTCGGGGAGCTGTTTTTT.

The chain is built from TRBV6-6 and TRBJ2-2; D remains unclear. The CDR3 has 12 amino acids. Trimming stripped 6 bases from V and 4 bases from J, with 6 bases between. Germline lookup yields CDR1 MNHNY and CDR2 SVGAGI (reference sequence). Here the CDR3 DNA reads TGTGCCAGCAGATATAGCACCGGGGAGCTGTTTTTT. Protein product: CASRYSTGELFF.

Only one count was recorded for this clone. J is TRBJ1-6 and V is TRBV27, with D perhaps TRBD1 (5 bases). The CDR3 totals 16 residues. The ends were cut back, 6 bases at V and 12 bases at J, with 24 bases in the middle. Germline-derived CDR1 and CDR2 are MNHEY and SMNVEV (reference sequence). The DNA of the CDR3 is TGTGCCAGCAGCTCCATCGGGGGGTTTGGTAGGTTACCCCTCCACTTT. Protein: CASSSIGGFGRLPLHF.

V and J are TRBV19 and TRBJ2-2; D perhaps matches TRBD1 (8 bases). This CDR3 has 14 amino acids. Trimming took 7 bases from V and 5 from J, leaving 14 bases between them. Germline V gives CDR1 LNHDA, CDR2 SQIVND (reference sequence). CDR3 sequence (DNA): TGTGCCAGTATCCACAGGGGGGGGACCGGGGAGCTGTTTTTT. Translating it yields CASIHRGGTGELFF.

This chain joins TRBV4-3 and TRBJ1-5; 9 nucleotides agree with TRBD1. V trimming: 1 base; J trimming: 4 bases; junction bases outside the gene matches: 5. Germline values: CDR1 LGHNA, CDR2 YSLEER. The CDR3 runs 16 residues. The CDR3 sequence is CASSQAYGTGNQPQHF. As DNA, the CDR3 is TGCGCCAGCAGCCAAGCGTACGGGACAGGGAATCAGCCCCAGCATTTT.

The V and J genes are TRBV5-1 and TRBJ2-5; a possible D gene is TRBD1 (6 bases). Per the germline V gene, CDR1 is SGHRS and CDR2 is YFSETQ. V dropped 0 bases and J dropped 1 base, with 10 bases sitting between them. The CDR3 extends over 15 amino acids. The CDR3 protein is CASSLGGTTQETQYF. The CDR3 DNA is TGCGCCAGCAGCTTGGGTGGGACAACCCAAGAGACCCAGTACTTC.

The chain couples TRBV7-9 to TRBJ2-3; 8 nucleotides align to TRBD2. This CDR3 spans 17 amino acids. Trimming removed 11 bases from V and 0 bases from J; junction bases left unmatched: 16. CDR1 is SEHNR and CDR2 is FQNEAQ in the germline V gene (reference sequence). This chain's CDR3 is CAARRAGGDISTDTQYF. CDR3 DNA: TGTGCCGCACGTCGTGCGGGGGGCGATATAAGCACAGATACGCAGTATTTT.

This chain uses TRBV10-2 with TRBJ2-7; 7 bases are shared with TRBD1. The CDR3 is made up of 14 amino acids. V was clipped by 7 bases and J by 5 bases; unmatched bases: 11. Germline loops: CDR1 WSHSY, CDR2 SAAADI. The CDR3 DNA reads TGCGCCAGCACCCCGAGACAGGGTAGCAACGAGCAGTACTTC. Translating gives CASTPRQGSNEQYF.

This chain links TRBV2 with TRBJ2-3, with D perhaps TRBD1 (6 bases). The V gene lost 8 bases and the J gene lost 2 bases, with 11 bases spanning the gap. This CDR3 spans 13 amino acids. Germline CDR1 reads SNHLY; CDR2 reads FYNNEI. The CDR3 spells CASGGSPTDTQYF. CDR3 nucleotides: TGTGCCAGCGGGGGCAGTCCCACAGATACGCAGTATTTT. Full variable domain (rest looked up from reference TRBV2 and TRBJ2-3): EPEVTQTPSHQVTQMGQEVILRCVPISNHLYFYWYRQILGQKVEFLVSFYNNEISEKSEIFDDQFSVERPDGSNFTLKIRSTKLEDSAMYFCASGGSPTDTQYFGPGTRLTVL.

This rearrangement joins TRBV7-2 to TRBJ1-3; D is uncertain. The germline V gene encodes CDR1 SGHTA and CDR2 FQGNSA. The V end was cut by 6 bases, the J end by 4 bases, with 16 bases between. There are 15 residues in the CDR3. DNA of the CDR3: TGTGCCAGCAGAACCTCAGGCTCTGGGGGAAACACCATATATTTT. As protein: CASRTSGSGGNTIYF.

This chain connects TRBV15 to TRBJ2-7; D perhaps matches TRBD1 (6 bases). The CDR3 length is 12 residues. The V end lost 3 bases, the J end lost 6 bases, and 9 bases lay between the germline ends. Germline CDR1 LNHNV, CDR2 YYDKDF (reference sequence). CDR3 region: CATSRTGGEQYF. The DNA of the CDR3 is TGTGCCACCAGCAGGACAGGTGGCGAGCAGTACTTC.

V is TRBV6-5 and J is TRBJ1-5; 7 bases line up with TRBD1. The CDR3 covers 15 residues. The ends lost 6 bases at V and 3 bases at J; junction bases unmatched: 8. The germline V gene has CDR1 MNHEY and CDR2 SVGAGI. The CDR3 reads CASSSGQTSNQPQHF. The CDR3 nucleotides are TGTGCCAGCAGCTCGGGACAGACCTCCAATCAGCCCCAGCATTTT.

The chain uses TRBV30 and TRBJ1-6; tentatively, D is TRBD1 (5 bases). CDR1 is GTSNPN and CDR2 is SVGIG in the germline V gene (reference sequence). V lost 4 bases, J lost 11 bases, and 27 bases lay in between. CDR3 size: 17 residues. The CDR3 sequence is CAWNSQRGGDGKAPLHF. In nucleotides, the CDR3 is TGTGCCTGGAACTCCCAACGGGGAGGGGACGGGAAGGCACCCCTCCACTTT.